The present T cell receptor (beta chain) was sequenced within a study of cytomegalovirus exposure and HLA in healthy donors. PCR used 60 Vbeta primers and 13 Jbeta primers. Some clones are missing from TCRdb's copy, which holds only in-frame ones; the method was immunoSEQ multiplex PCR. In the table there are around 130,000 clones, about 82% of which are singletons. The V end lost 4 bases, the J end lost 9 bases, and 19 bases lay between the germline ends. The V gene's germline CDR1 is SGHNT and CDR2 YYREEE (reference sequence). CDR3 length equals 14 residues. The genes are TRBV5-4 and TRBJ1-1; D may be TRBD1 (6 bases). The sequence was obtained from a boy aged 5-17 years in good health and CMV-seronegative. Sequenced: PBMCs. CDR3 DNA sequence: TGTGCCAGCAGCCCAGAAGGGGGGGGGCCTAAAGCTTTCTTT. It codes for CASSPEGGGPKAFF. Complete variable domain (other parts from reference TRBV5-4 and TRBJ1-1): ETGVTQSPTHLIKTRGQQVTLRCSSQSGHNTVSWYQQALGQGPQFIFQYYREEENGRGNFPPRFSGLQFPNYSSELNVNALELDDSALYLCASSPEGGGPKAFFGQGTRLTVV.